This TCR beta chain was recovered during a study of patients and donors after allogeneic stem cell transplantation. The CDR3 length is 14 residues. Germline-derived CDR1 and CDR2 are SGHRS and YFSETQ. V was pared by 2 bases and J by 4 bases, with 4 bases of the junction left unmatched. TCRdb itself ran the RT-PCR reads through MiXCR, one entry per CDR3 protein. The sample includes 70,000 or so distinct CDR3 sequences, 26% of them seen just once. The sample was blood, either unsorted or a sorted T cell fraction (not recorded which). This sequence was found in a human donor who was either an allogeneic HSCT recipient or a stem cell or donor lymphocyte infusion donor (not recorded which). It is not recorded whose cells these are; they may come from a transplant donor. The chain recombines TRBV5-1 with TRBJ1-2; 8 positions agree with TRBD1. The CDR3 here is CASSLIQGAYGYTF. The CDR3 nucleotides read TGCGCCAGCAGCTTAATTCAGGGGGCCTATGGCTACACCTTC.